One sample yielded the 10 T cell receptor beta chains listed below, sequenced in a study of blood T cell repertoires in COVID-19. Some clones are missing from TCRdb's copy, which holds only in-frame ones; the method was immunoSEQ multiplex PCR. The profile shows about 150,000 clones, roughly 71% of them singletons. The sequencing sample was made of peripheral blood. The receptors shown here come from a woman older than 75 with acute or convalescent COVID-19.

The DNA of the CDR3 is TGTGCCAGCAGTGAAGCGGTCAACAATGAGCAGTTCTTC. Its translation is CASSEAVNNEQFF. This chain uses TRBV6-4 with TRBJ2-1; tentatively, D is TRBD2 (5 bases). The length of the CDR3 is 13 residues. CDR1 MRHNA and CDR2 SNTAGT come from the germline V gene. Trimming stripped 3 bases from V and 5 bases from J, with 8 bases between.

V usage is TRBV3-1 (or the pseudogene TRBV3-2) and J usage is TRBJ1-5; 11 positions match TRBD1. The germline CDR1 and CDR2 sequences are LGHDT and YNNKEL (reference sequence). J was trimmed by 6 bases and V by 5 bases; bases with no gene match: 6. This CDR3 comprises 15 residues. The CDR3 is CASSEGQGAGQPQHF. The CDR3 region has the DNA TGTGCCAGCAGCGAAGGACAGGGGGCCGGTCAGCCCCAGCATTTT.

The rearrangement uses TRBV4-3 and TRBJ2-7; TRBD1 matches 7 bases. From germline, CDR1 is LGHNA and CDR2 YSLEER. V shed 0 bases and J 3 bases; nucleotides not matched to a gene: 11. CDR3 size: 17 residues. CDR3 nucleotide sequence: TGCGCCAGCAGCCAAGACTACAAAACAGGGGACCTCTACGAGCAGTACTTC. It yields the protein CASSQDYKTGDLYEQYF.

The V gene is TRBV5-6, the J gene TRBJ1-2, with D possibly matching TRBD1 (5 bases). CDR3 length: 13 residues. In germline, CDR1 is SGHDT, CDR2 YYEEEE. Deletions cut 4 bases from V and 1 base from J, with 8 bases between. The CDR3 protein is CASSRTYNYGYTF. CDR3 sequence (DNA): TGTGCCAGCAGCCGGACATATAACTATGGCTACACCTTC.

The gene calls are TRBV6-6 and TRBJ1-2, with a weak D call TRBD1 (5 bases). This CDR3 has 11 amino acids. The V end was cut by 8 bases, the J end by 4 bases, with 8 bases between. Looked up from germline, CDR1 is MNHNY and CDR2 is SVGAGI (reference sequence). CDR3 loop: CASGGSYGYTF. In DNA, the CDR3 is TGTGCCAGCGGGGGGAGCTATGGCTACACCTTC.

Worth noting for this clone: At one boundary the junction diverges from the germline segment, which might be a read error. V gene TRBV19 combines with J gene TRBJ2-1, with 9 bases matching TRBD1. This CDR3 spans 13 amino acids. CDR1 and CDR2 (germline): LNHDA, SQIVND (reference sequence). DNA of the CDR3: TGTGCTTCAGTACAGGGACAGGGTTATGAGCAATTCTTC. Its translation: CASVQGQGYEQFF. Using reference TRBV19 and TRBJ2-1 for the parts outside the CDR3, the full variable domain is DGGITQSPKYLFRKEGQNVTLSCEQNLNHDAMYWYRQDPGQGLRLIYYSQIVNDFQKGDIAEGYSVSREKKESFPLTVTSAQKNPTAFYLCASVQGQGYEQFFGPGTRLTVL.

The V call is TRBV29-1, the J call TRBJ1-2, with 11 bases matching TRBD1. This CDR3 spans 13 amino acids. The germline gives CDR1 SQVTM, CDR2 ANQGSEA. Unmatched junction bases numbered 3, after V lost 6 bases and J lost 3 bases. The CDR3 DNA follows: TGCAGCGTCGGGGACAGGGGGGACTATGGCTACACCTTC. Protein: CSVGDRGDYGYTF.

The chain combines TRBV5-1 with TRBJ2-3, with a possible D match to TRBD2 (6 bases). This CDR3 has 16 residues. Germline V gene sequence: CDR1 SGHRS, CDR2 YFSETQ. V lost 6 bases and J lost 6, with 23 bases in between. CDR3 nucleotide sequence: TGCGCCAGCAATCAAGCGGCGGGGCTTTTACGGGATACGCAGTATTTT. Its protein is CASNQAAGLLRDTQYF.

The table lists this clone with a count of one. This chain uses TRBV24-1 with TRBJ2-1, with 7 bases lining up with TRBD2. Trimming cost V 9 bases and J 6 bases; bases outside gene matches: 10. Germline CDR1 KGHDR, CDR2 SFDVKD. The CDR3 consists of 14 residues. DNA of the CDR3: TGTGCCACCCAGGAGGCGGGAGTATCCAATGAGCAGTTCTTC. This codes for CATQEAGVSNEQFF.

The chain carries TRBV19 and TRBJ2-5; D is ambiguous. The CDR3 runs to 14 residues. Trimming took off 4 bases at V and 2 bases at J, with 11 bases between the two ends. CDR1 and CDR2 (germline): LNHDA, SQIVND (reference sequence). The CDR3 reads CASSTGQSQETQYF. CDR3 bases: TGTGCCAGTAGTACTGGGCAATCACAAGAGACCCAGTACTTC. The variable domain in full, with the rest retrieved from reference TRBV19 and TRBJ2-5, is DGGITQSPKYLFRKEGQNVTLSCEQNLNHDAMYWYRQDPGQGLRLIYYSQIVNDFQKGDIAEGYSVSREKKESFPLTVTSAQKNPTAFYLCASSTGQSQETQYFGPGTRLLVL.